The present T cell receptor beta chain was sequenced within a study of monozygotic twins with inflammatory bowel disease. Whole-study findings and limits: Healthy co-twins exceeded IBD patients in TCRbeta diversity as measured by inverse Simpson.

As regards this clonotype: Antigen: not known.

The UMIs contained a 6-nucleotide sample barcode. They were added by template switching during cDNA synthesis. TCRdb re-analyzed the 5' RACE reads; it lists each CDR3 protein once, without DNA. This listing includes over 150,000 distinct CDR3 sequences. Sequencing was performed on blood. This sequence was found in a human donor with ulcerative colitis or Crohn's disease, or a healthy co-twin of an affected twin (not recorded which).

Here the CDR3 reads CASSLDDRTQGNEQYF. This chain joins TRBV5-4 and TRBJ2-1; checking the TCRdb D call of TRBD1 is not possible without DNA. In germline, CDR1 is SGHNT, CDR2 YYREEE (reference sequence). CDR3 length: 16 amino acids.